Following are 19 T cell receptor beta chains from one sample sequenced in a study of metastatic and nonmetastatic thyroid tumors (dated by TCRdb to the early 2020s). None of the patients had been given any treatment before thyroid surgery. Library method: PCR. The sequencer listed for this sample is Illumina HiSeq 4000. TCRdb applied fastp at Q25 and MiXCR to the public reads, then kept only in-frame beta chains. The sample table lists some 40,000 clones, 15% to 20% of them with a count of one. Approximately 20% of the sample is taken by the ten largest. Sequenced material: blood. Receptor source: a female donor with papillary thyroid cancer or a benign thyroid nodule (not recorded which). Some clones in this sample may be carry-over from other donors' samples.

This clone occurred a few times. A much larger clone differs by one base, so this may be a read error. The CDR3 protein is CASIRGIGSYEQYF. The DNA of the CDR3 is TGTGCCAGCATCCGAGGGATAGGGTCCTACGAGCAGTACTTC. The chain combines TRBV7-2 with TRBJ2-7; perhaps TRBD2 as D (5 bases). Trimming took off 7 bases at V and 1 base at J, with 14 bases between the two ends. CDR1 is SGHTA and CDR2 is FQGNSA in the germline V gene. The CDR3 is 14 amino acids.

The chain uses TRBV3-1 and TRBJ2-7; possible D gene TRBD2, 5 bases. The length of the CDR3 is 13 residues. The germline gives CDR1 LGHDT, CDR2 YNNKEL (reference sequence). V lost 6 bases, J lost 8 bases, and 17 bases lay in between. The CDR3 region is CASSLGLRAQQYF. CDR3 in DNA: TGTGCCAGCAGTCTAGGACTCCGCGCCCAGCAGTACTTC.

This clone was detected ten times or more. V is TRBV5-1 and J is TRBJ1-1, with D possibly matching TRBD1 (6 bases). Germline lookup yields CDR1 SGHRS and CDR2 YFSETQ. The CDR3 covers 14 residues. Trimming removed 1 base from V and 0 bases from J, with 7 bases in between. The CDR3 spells CASSLTGLNTEAFF. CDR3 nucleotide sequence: TGCGCCAGCAGCTTGACAGGGTTGAACACTGAAGCTTTCTTT.

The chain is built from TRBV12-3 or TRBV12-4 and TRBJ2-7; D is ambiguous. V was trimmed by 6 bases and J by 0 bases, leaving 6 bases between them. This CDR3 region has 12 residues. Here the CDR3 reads CASSLDSYEQYF. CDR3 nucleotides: TGTGCCAGCAGCCTTGACTCCTACGAGCAGTACTTC.

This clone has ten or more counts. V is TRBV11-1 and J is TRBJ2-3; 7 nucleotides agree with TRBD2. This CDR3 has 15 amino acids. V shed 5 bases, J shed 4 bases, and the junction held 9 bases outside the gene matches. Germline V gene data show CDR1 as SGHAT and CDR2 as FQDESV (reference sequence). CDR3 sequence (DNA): TGTGCCAGCAGCCCGAGCGGGATGAGACCAGATACGCAGTATTTT. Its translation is CASSPSGMRPDTQYF.

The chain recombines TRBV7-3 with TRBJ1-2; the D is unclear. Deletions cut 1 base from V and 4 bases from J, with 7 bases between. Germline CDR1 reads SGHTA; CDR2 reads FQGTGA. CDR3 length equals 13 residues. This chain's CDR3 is CASSLNGFYGYTF. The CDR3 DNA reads TGTGCCAGCAGCTTAAATGGGTTCTATGGCTACACCTTC.

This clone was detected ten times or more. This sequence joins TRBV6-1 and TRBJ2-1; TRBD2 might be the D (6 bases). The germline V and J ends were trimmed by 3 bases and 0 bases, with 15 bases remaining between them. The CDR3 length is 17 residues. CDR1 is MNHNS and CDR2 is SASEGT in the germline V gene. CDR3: CASSDQLAESSYNEQFF. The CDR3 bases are TGTGCCAGCAGTGACCAACTAGCCGAGAGCTCCTACAATGAGCAGTTCTTC.

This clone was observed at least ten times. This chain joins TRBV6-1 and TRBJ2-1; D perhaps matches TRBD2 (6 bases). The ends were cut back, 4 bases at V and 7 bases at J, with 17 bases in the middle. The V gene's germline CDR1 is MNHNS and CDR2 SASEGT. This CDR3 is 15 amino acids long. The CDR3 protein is CASSAGRGRGNEQFF. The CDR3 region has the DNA TGTGCCAGCAGTGCAGGTCGCGGGCGGGGAAATGAGCAGTTCTTC.

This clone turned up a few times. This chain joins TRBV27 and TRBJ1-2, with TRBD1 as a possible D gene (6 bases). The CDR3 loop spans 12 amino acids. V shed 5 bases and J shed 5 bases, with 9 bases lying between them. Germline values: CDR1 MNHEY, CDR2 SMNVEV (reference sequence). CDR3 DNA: TGTGCCAGCAGTCTTCAGGGGTATGGCTACACCTTC. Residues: CASSLQGYGYTF.

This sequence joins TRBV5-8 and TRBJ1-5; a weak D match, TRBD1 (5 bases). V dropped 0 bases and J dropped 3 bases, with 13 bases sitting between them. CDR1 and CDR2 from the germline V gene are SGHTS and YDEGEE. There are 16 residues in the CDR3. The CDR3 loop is CASSLVWGKVNQPQHF. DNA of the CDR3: TGTGCCAGCAGCTTGGTCTGGGGGAAGGTCAATCAGCCCCAGCATTTT.

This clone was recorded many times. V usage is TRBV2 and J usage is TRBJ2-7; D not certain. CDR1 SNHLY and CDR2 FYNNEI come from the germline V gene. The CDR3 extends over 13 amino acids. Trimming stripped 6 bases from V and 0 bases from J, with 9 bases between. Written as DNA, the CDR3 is TGTGCCAGCAGGAAGGTTCTCTCCTACGAGCAGTACTTC. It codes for CASRKVLSYEQYF. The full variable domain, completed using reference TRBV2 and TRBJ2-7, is EPEVTQTPSHQVTQMGQEVILRCVPISNHLYFYWYRQILGQKVEFLVSFYNNEISEKSEIFDDQFSVERPDGSNFTLKIRSTKLEDSAMYFCASRKVLSYEQYFGPGTRLTVT.

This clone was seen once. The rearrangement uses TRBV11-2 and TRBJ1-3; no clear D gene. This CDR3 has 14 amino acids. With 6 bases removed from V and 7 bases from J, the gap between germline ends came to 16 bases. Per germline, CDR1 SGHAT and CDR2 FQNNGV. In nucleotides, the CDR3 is TGTGCCAGCAGTTCCTTAACCCTATCCAACACCATATATTTT. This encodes CASSSLTLSNTIYF. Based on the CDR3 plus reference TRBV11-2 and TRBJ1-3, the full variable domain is EAGVAQSPRYKIIEKRQSVAFWCNPISGHATLYWYQQILGQGPKLLIQFQNNGVVDDSQLPKDRFSAERLKGVDSTLKIQPAKLEDSAVYLCASSSLTLSNTIYFGEGSWLTVV.

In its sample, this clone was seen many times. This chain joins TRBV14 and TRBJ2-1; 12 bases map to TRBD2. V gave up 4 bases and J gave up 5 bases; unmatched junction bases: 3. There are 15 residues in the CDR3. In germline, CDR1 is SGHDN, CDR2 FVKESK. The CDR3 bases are TGTGCCAGCAGCCGTGGACTAGCGGGAAACAATGAGCAGTTCTTC. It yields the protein CASSRGLAGNNEQFF. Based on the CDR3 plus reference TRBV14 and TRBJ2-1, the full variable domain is EAGVTQFPSHSVIEKGQTVTLRCDPISGHDNLYWYRRVMGKEIKFLLHFVKESKQDESGMPNNRFLAERTGGTYSTLKVQPAELEDSGVYFCASSRGLAGNNEQFFGPGTRLTVL.

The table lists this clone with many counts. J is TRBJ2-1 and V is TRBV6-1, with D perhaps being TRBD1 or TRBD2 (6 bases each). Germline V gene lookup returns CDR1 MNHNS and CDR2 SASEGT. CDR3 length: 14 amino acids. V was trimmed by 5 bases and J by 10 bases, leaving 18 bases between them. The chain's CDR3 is CASSSPGLGGEQFF. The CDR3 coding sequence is TGTGCCAGCAGTTCTCCGGGACTTGGGGGCGAGCAGTTCTTC.

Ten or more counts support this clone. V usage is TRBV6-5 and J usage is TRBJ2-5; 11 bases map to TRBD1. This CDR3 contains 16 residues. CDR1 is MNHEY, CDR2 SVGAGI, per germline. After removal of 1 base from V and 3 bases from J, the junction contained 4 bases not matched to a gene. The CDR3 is CASSYFGTGGEETQYF. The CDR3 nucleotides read TGTGCCAGCAGTTACTTCGGGACAGGGGGGGAAGAGACCCAGTACTTC.

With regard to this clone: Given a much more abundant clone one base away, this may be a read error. The CDR3 loop is CARSVLAGGETKYF. CDR3 coding DNA: TGTGCCCGGAGTGTACTTGCGGGTGGCGAGACCAAGTACTTC. The chain joins TRBV30 to TRBJ2-5; a possible D gene is TRBD2 (5 bases). This CDR3 has 14 amino acids. Germline V gene data show CDR1 as GTSNPN and CDR2 as SVGIG (reference sequence). The whole variable domain, filled in from reference TRBV30 and TRBJ2-5, reads SQTIHQWPATLVQPVGSPLSLECTVEGTSNPNLYWYRQAAGRGLQLLFYSVGIGQISSEVPQNLSASRPQDRQFILSSKKLLLSDSGFYLCARSVLAGGETKYFGPGTRLLVL.

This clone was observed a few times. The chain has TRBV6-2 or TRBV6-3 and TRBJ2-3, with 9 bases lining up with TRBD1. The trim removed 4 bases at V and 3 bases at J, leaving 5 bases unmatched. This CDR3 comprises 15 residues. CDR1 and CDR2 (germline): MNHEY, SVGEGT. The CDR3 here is CASSWTGVSTDTQYF. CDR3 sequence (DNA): TGTGCCAGCAGTTGGACAGGGGTCTCGACAGATACGCAGTATTTT.

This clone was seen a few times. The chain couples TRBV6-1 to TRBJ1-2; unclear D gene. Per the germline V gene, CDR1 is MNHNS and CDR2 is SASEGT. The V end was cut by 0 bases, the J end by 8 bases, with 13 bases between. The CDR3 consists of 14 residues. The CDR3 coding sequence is TGTGCCAGCAGTGAAGCTAGTGGGGTCGGAGGCTACACCTTC. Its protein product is CASSEASGVGGYTF.

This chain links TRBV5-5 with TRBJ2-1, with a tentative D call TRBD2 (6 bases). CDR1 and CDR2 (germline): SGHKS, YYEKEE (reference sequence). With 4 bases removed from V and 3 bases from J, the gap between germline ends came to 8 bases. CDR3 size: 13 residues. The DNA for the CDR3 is TGTGCCAGCAGCCGGGACTTCTACAATGAGCAGTTCTTC. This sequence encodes CASSRDFYNEQFF. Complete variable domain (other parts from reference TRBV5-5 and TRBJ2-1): DAGVTQSPTHLIKTRGQQVTLRCSPISGHKSVSWYQQVLGQGPQFIFQYYEKEERGRGNFPDRFSARQFPNYSSELNVNALLLGDSALYLCASSRDFYNEQFFGPGTRLTVL.